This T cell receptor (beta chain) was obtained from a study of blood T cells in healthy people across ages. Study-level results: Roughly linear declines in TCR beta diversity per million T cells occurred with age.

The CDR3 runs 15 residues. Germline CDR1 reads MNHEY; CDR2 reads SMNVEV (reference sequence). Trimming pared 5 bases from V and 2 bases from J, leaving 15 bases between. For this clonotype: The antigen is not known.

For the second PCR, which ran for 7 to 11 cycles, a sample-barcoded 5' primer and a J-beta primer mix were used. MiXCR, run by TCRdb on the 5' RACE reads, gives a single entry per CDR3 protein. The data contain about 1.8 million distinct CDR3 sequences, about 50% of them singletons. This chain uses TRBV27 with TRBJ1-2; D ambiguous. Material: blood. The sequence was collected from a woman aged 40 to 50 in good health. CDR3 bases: TGTGCCAGCAGTCCTCGGCACTCTTACAACTATGGCTACACCTTC. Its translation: CASSPRHSYNYGYTF.